Below are 31 T cell receptor beta chains sequenced from a single sample in a study of T cells in women clearing cervical HPV infection. Only in-frame clones appear in the TCRdb table, and some are missing; sequencing was by immunoSEQ multiplex PCR. The table for this sample gives about 26,000 clones. The specimen sequenced was blood buffy coat. The origin of the receptors is a woman aged 18 to 75 with a cervical HPV16 infection that either progressed to CIN3+ or cleared (not recorded which).

About this clone itself: The read halts 3 residues ahead of the CDR3 end, with the missing end drawn from the germline J gene. The rearrangement links TRBV20-1 to TRBJ1-4; D is unclear. Deletions cut 6 bases from V and 7 bases from J, with 18 bases between. This CDR3 is 14 amino acids long. The germline gives CDR1 DFQATT, CDR2 SNEGSKA (reference sequence). The part of the CDR3 DNA that was read is TGCAGTGCCCAGCACCAGTCTCGGGGTGAAAAA. This codes for CSAQHQSRGEK. The whole CDR3 reads CSAQHQSRGEKLFF.

Of note for this clone: Sequencing ends 3 residues short of the CDR3 end; the germline J gene provides the rest. This chain uses TRBV7-8 with TRBJ1-1; D call uncertain. Germline V CDR1 and CDR2: SGHVS, FQNEAQ. The CDR3 totals 12 residues. The ends were cut back, 0 bases at V and 5 bases at J, with 4 bases in the middle. The CDR3 here is CASSLAGTEAFF. The sequenced CDR3 bases are TGTGCCAGCAGCTTAGCCGGGACTGAA.

As for this clone: The read comes to an end 3 residues before the CDR3 does, leaving the germline J gene to fill in the end. V and J are TRBV7-9 and TRBJ2-3; 12 bases fit TRBD2. Looked up from germline, CDR1 is SEHNR and CDR2 is FQNEAQ (reference sequence). CDR3 length: 15 residues. With V trimmed by 5 bases and J by 6 bases, 6 bases remained unmatched. CDR3 in amino acids: CASSPTSGGWDTQYF. The CDR3 bases that were read are TGTGCCAGCAGCCCGACTAGCGGGGGCTGGGATACG.

As concerns this clone: Read coverage stops 3 residues before the CDR3 terminus; the germline J gene supplies the remainder. The chain links TRBV7-9 to TRBJ1-1; TRBD1 aligns across 11 bases. Germline CDR1 SEHNR, CDR2 FQNEAQ (reference sequence). The CDR3 runs to 14 residues. CDR3 DNA, as far as it was read: TGTGCCAGCAGCCCCCCGGACAGGGGGCGAGCG. Its translation: CASSPPDRGRA. The complete CDR3 protein is CASSPPDRGRAAFF. The entire variable domain, with the rest obtained from reference TRBV7-9 and TRBJ1-1, is as follows: DTGVSQNPRHKITKRGQNVTFRCDPISEHNRLYWYRQTLGQGPEFLTYFQNEAQLEKSRLLSDRFSAERPKGSFSTLEIQRTEQGDSAMYLCASSPPDRGRAAFFGQGTRLTVV.

As to this clone: The read terminates 3 residues before the CDR3 end, so the remaining end is supplied by the germline J gene. The chain recombines TRBV30 with TRBJ1-2; 8 positions match TRBD1. CDR1 and CDR2 from the germline V gene are GTSNPN and SVGIG (reference sequence). The CDR3 is made up of 15 amino acids. The CDR3 loop is CAWSTNSGQGGGYTF. The sequenced CDR3 bases are TGTGCCTGGAGTACCAACTCAGGACAGGGTGGGGGC.

For this clone: The CDR3 extends 3 residues past the end of the read, so its final part is completed from the germline J gene. The V call is TRBV6-1, the J call TRBJ1-2, with a tentative D call TRBD1 (5 bases). The V gene's germline CDR1 is MNHNS and CDR2 SASEGT. The CDR3 is 14 amino acids. The V gene lost 8 bases and the J gene lost 4 bases, with 17 bases spanning the gap. The part of the CDR3 DNA that was read is TGTGCCAGCCGAGAAGGGGCGACCGTCTATGGC. It specifies CASREGATVYG. In full, the CDR3 is CASREGATVYGYTF.

Details on this clone: The read ends 3 residues before the CDR3 terminus; that terminus is restored from the germline J gene. The chain recombines TRBV27 with TRBJ1-2; 9 nucleotides agree with TRBD1. The germline gives CDR1 MNHEY, CDR2 SMNVEV (reference sequence). This CDR3 has 15 residues. With 5 bases clipped from V and 3 bases from J, the junction kept 7 bases outside the gene matches. CDR3 DNA (partial): TGTGCCAGCAGTCTCGGGACAGGGAGTTACTATGGC. Amino acids: CASSLGTGSYYG. In full, the CDR3 reads CASSLGTGSYYGYTF.

Worth noting for this clone: The read gets to within 3 residues of the CDR3 end, and the germline J gene fills in the rest. The chain joins TRBV20-1 to TRBJ1-2; 10 bases align to TRBD1. The CDR3 has 12 residues. Germline CDR1 is DFQATT and CDR2 is SNEGSKA (reference sequence). CDR3 loop: CSATDRGLGYTF. The CDR3 bases that were read are TGCAGTGCTACCGACAGGGGGCTCGGC.

The CDR3 sequence is CAWTPQGIGEQYF. The CDR3 DNA, read in part, is TGTGCCTGGACTCCGCAGGGGATAGGCGAG. V gene TRBV30 combines with J gene TRBJ2-7; possible D gene TRBD1, 6 bases. The CDR3 end lies 3 residues beyond the end of the read and is filled in from the germline J gene. In germline, CDR1 is GTSNPN, CDR2 SVGIG (reference sequence). Trimming cost V 4 bases and J 6 bases, with 16 bases left between them. There are 13 residues in the CDR3.

Regarding this clone: The observed sequence ends 3 residues before the CDR3 terminus, with the missing tail filled in from the germline J gene. The chain joins TRBV7-9 to TRBJ1-1, with 7 positions matching TRBD1. The germline CDR1 and CDR2 sequences are SEHNR and FQNEAQ (reference sequence). The CDR3 loop spans 14 amino acids. The CDR3 bases that were read are TGTGCCAGCAGCCCCCGGGACAGTCAAGAGACA. Translated, it gives CASSPRDSQET. Given in full, the CDR3 is CASSPRDSQETAFF.

Concerning this clone: Read data end 3 residues before the CDR3 end; the end is taken from the germline J gene. This chain connects TRBV5-1 to TRBJ2-2; 8 bases are shared with TRBD2. Unmatched junction bases numbered 11, after V lost 0 bases and J lost 4 bases. The CDR3 has 18 amino acids. CDR1 and CDR2 (germline): SGHRS, YFSETQ. CDR3 bases read: TGCGCCAGCAGCTTGGCGTTCCGGACTAGCATCTCCACCGGGGAG. Translating gives CASSLAFRTSISTGE. The CDR3 reads in full as CASSLAFRTSISTGELFF.

Remarks on this clone: Read data end 3 residues before the CDR3 end; the end is taken from the germline J gene. V gene TRBV2 combines with J gene TRBJ2-2; perhaps TRBD1 as D (6 bases). The CDR3 loop spans 14 amino acids. The germline gives CDR1 SNHLY, CDR2 FYNNEI. Trimming took 10 bases from V and 1 from J, leaving 13 bases between them. CDR3 sequence: CATQRTENTGELFF. Partial CDR3 DNA: TGTGCCACCCAAAGGACAGAGAACACCGGGGAG.

As to this clone: The CDR3 is cut off 3 residues early in the read; its end comes from the germline J gene. The genes are TRBV19 and TRBJ2-4; tentatively, D is TRBD1 (8 bases). This CDR3 comprises 12 residues. Germline CDR1 is LNHDA and CDR2 is SQIVND (reference sequence). CDR3 in amino acids: CASSYRGGGQYF. CDR3 bases read: TGTGCCAGTAGTTACAGGGGGGGTGGT.

On this clone itself: The CDR3 is cut off 3 residues early in the read; its end comes from the germline J gene. The chain links TRBV7-8 to TRBJ1-1; D remains unclear. The V end lost 4 bases, the J end lost 1 base, and 7 bases lay between the germline ends. The CDR3 covers 13 residues. The germline V gene encodes CDR1 SGHVS and CDR2 FQNEAQ. The CDR3 spells CASSWAENTEAFF. The CDR3 bases that were read are TGTGCCAGCAGCTGGGCCGAGAACACTGAA.

The CDR3 bases that were read are TGCAGTGCTAGAGAAGGCGGCCTGTACCAAGAGACC. This gives the protein CSAREGGLYQET. The full CDR3 reads CSAREGGLYQETQYF. The chain couples TRBV20-1 to TRBJ2-5; D remains ambiguous. The read gets to within 3 residues of the CDR3 end, and the germline J gene fills in the rest. The CDR3 extends over 15 amino acids. Germline CDR1 is DFQATT and CDR2 is SNEGSKA (reference sequence). Trimming cost V 0 bases and J 0 bases, with 11 bases left between them.

Partial CDR3 DNA: TGTGCCAGCGGCATGACAGGGCTCAGAGAGACG. Translation: CASGMTGLRET. From start to end, the CDR3 is CASGMTGLRETQYF. The genes are TRBV7-6 and TRBJ2-3, with 7 bases that match TRBD1. Read coverage stops 3 residues before the CDR3 terminus; the germline J gene supplies the remainder. The CDR3 has 14 amino acids. The V gene's germline CDR1 is SGHVS and CDR2 FNYEAQ.

Regarding this clone: The junction departs from germline at one end; a sequencing error may be responsible. The CDR3: CASSQDLPRGGNTDTQYF. The sequenced part of the CDR3 DNA is TGCGCCAGCAGCCAAGATCTACCCCGGGGGGGAAACACAGATACG. The V gene is TRBV4-2, the J gene TRBJ2-3; the match to TRBD2 covers 8 bases. Read sequence stops 3 residues before the CDR3 end, and the germline J gene provides the missing end. Per the germline V gene, CDR1 is LGHNA and CDR2 is YNFKEQ. The CDR3 is 18 amino acids.

Notes on this clone: The CDR3 extends 3 residues past the end of the read, so its final part is completed from the germline J gene. The V and J genes are TRBV4-2 and TRBJ2-6, with 8 bases matching TRBD1. Germline V gene lookup returns CDR1 LGHNA and CDR2 YNFKEQ. The CDR3 consists of 18 residues. V shed 4 bases, J shed 5 bases, and the junction held 13 bases outside the gene matches. This CDR3 reads CASSPVGQGLLRANVLTF. CDR3 DNA (partial): TGTGCCAGCAGCCCAGTTGGACAGGGACTCCTTAGGGCCAACGTC.

Comments on this clone: The read gets to within 3 residues of the CDR3 end, and the germline J gene fills in the rest. The chain couples TRBV5-1 to TRBJ1-1; 11 bases are a match to TRBD1. CDR1 and CDR2 (germline): SGHRS, YFSETQ. J lost 5 bases, V lost 5 bases, and 14 bases had no gene match. The CDR3 runs to 17 residues. CDR3 DNA (partial): TGCGCCAGCAGATGGACAGGGGGCGGCGTAGGAGGGACTGAA. Protein sequence: CASRWTGGGVGGTE. The whole CDR3 protein reads CASRWTGGGVGGTEAFF. Full variable domain (rest looked up from reference TRBV5-1 and TRBJ1-1): KAGVTQTPRYLIKTRGQQVTLSCSPISGHRSVSWYQQTPGQGLQFLFEYFSETQRNKGNFPGRFSGRQFSNSRSEMNVSTLELGDSALYLCASRWTGGGVGGTEAFFGQGTRLTVV.

For this clone: The read comes to an end 3 residues before the CDR3 does, leaving the germline J gene to fill in the end. The chain carries TRBV28 and TRBJ2-1; D not certain. V gave up 8 bases and J gave up 1 base, with 15 bases separating them. The CDR3 loop spans 15 amino acids. Germline values: CDR1 MDHEN, CDR2 SYDVKM. CDR3 sequence reads: CASSTPSGSYNEQFF. The CDR3 DNA, read in part, is TGTGCCAGCTCCACACCCTCCGGGTCCTACAATGAG.

Remarks on this clone: The sequence runs out 3 residues before the end of the CDR3; the remainder is reconstructed from the germline J gene. This chain connects TRBV28 to TRBJ2-2; 11 bases align to TRBD1. The V gene's germline CDR1 is MDHEN and CDR2 SYDVKM. The CDR3 consists of 15 residues. J was trimmed by 6 bases and V by 4 bases; bases with no gene match: 4. This CDR3 reads CASSSPGQGAGELFF. Incomplete CDR3 DNA: TGTGCCAGCAGTTCGCCGGGACAGGGGGCCGGGGAG.

For this clone: The CDR3 end is not reached by the read, which stops 3 residues before it; the germline J gene fills it in. This chain links TRBV4-2 with TRBJ2-3; a weak D match, TRBD1 (6 bases). This CDR3 spans 17 amino acids. V dropped 4 bases and J dropped 2 bases, with 19 bases sitting between them. CDR1 and CDR2 from the germline V gene are LGHNA and YNFKEQ. The DNA read from the CDR3 is TGTGCCAGCAGCCGCTCCCTCACCGGACAGACCACAGATACG. The encoded protein is CASSRSLTGQTTDT. From start to end, the CDR3 is CASSRSLTGQTTDTQYF.

A word on this clone: Coverage ceases 3 residues before the CDR3 finishes, and the germline J gene fills in the end. This rearrangement joins TRBV19 to TRBJ2-7, with a weak D call TRBD2 (7 bases). V lost 9 bases and J 6 bases, leaving 21 bases between the germline ends. This CDR3 has 14 residues. Germline V lookup: CDR1 LNHDA, CDR2 SQIVND (reference sequence). The CDR3 DNA, read in part, is TGTGCCAGCCACCCGCGAGGGGGGGTACGCGAG. This codes for CASHPRGGVRE. The CDR3, in full, reads CASHPRGGVREQYF. Filled out from reference TRBV19 and TRBJ2-7, the complete variable domain reads DGGITQSPKYLFRKEGQNVTLSCEQNLNHDAMYWYRQDPGQGLRLIYYSQIVNDFQKGDIAEGYSVSREKKESFPLTVTSAQKNPTAFYLCASHPRGGVREQYFGPGTRLTVT.

About this clone itself: The CDR3 end falls 3 residues outside the read, so it is completed with the germline J gene. The V gene is TRBV7-6, the J gene TRBJ2-3; possibly TRBD2 for D (5 bases). Trimming took off 5 bases at V and 2 bases at J, with 8 bases between the two ends. CDR3 length: 13 residues. In germline, CDR1 is SGHVS, CDR2 FNYEAQ. The CDR3 is CASSDYNTDTQYF. The part of the CDR3 DNA that was read is TGTGCCAGCAGCGACTACAACACAGATACG.

To note about this clone: The read terminates 3 residues before the CDR3 end, so the remaining end is supplied by the germline J gene. The J gene is TRBJ2-5, the V gene TRBV18; D gene uncertain. The CDR3 is made up of 13 amino acids. The germline V and J ends were trimmed by 8 bases and 5 bases, with 15 bases remaining between them. Germline V gene sequence: CDR1 KGHSH, CDR2 LQKENI. The CDR3 region is CASLAGLFETQYF. The CDR3 DNA, read in part, is TGTGCCAGCCTGGCAGGTTTATTCGAGACC.

Turning to this clone: Read sequence stops 3 residues before the CDR3 end, and the germline J gene provides the missing end. The chain couples TRBV19 to TRBJ1-2; D is possibly TRBD1 (6 bases). Germline values: CDR1 LNHDA, CDR2 SQIVND (reference sequence). Trimming took 3 bases from V and 6 from J, leaving 17 bases between them. This CDR3 has 15 amino acids. The covered CDR3 bases are TGTGCCAGTAGTATCTCCCTTGACAGGTGGGATGGC. Translating it yields CASSISLDRWDG. The whole CDR3 protein reads CASSISLDRWDGYTF.

The chain's CDR3 is CASSLVAGGRSEQYF. The sequenced part of the CDR3 DNA is TGTGCCAGCAGCTTAGTGGCGGGGGGGCGGAGCGAG. The J gene is TRBJ2-7, the V gene TRBV7-6; 9 positions match TRBD2. The CDR3 end falls 3 residues outside the read, so it is completed with the germline J gene. The length of the CDR3 is 15 residues. Germline V lookup: CDR1 SGHVS, CDR2 FNYEAQ. V lost 1 base, J lost 6 bases, and 7 bases stayed unmatched.

The CDR3 sequence is CASSYEGQGGEKLFF. CDR3 DNA, as far as it was read: TGTGCCAGCAGTTACGAGGGGCAGGGTGGGGAAAAG. The V gene is TRBV6-2 or TRBV6-3, the J gene TRBJ2-2; either TRBD1 or TRBD2 may supply D (5 bases each). From the germline J gene comes the end of the CDR3, since the read stops 3 residues before it. CDR1 and CDR2 from the germline V gene are MNHEY and SVGEGT. The CDR3 runs to 15 residues.

As to this clone: At one of its ends the junction is not consistent with the germline gene, which may arise from a read error. The CDR3 extends 3 residues past the end of the read, so its final part is completed from the germline J gene. The genes are TRBV4-2 and TRBJ2-7; 8 bases match TRBD2. The CDR3 spans 17 residues. Germline CDR1 is LGHNA and CDR2 is YNFKEQ. The part of the CDR3 DNA that was read is TGCGCCAGCAGCCAAGGTTACTCAAGCGGGGGCCTCTACGAG. This sequence encodes CASSQGYSSGGLYE. The CDR3 as a whole reads CASSQGYSSGGLYEQYF.

The CDR3 reads CASGRDSVQETQYF. Partial CDR3 DNA: TGTGCCAGCGGGCGCGACAGTGTACAAGAGACC. The rearrangement links TRBV6-2 or TRBV6-3 to TRBJ2-5; maybe TRBD1 (5 bases). The read gets to within 3 residues of the CDR3 end, and the germline J gene fills in the rest. The germline V gene has CDR1 MNHEY and CDR2 SVGEGT. The ends were cut back, 8 bases at V and 2 bases at J, with 15 bases in the middle. This CDR3 comprises 14 residues.

Points on this clone: The read halts 3 residues ahead of the CDR3 end, with the missing end drawn from the germline J gene. The chain carries TRBV7-9 and TRBJ1-2, with 8 bases fitting TRBD1. The ends lost 1 base at V and 5 bases at J; junction bases unmatched: 6. This CDR3 is built from 15 residues. Germline lookup yields CDR1 SEHNR and CDR2 FQNEAQ (reference sequence). CDR3 loop: CASSLVGQGGYGYTF. CDR3 bases read: TGTGCCAGCAGCTTAGTTGGACAGGGAGGGTATGGC.